The entry that follows covers one TCR beta chain sequence. The data were obtained in a study of T cell responses to AZD1222 COVID-19 vaccine. Trimming removed 4 bases at V and 11 bases at J, with 20 bases between. Germline CDR1 and CDR2: MGHRA and YSYEKL. The CDR3 runs to 14 residues. The repertoire was sequenced with immunoSEQ multiplex PCR; TCRdb's copy has only in-frame clones and lacks some. The sample shows 110,000 to 150,000 clones, roughly 90% of them seen only once. The material sequenced was peripheral blood, taken 28 days after the second AZD1222 dose. The origin of this receptor is an adult who received the AZD1222 COVID-19 vaccine. V usage is TRBV4-1 and J usage is TRBJ1-1, with D possibly being TRBD1 (5 bases). CDR3 sequence: CASSPRVDNLAAFF. The CDR3 DNA follows: TGCGCCAGCAGCCCTAGGGTGGACAACCTCGCGGCTTTCTTT.